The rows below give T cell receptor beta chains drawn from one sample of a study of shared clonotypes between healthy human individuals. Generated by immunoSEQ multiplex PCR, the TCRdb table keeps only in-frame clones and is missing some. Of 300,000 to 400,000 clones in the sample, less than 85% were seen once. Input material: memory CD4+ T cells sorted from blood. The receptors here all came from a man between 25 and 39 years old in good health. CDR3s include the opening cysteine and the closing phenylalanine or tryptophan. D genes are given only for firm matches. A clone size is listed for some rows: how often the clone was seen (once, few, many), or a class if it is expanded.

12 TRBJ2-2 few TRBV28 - CASSLFGGELFF TGTGCCAGCAGTTTATTCGGTGGGGAGCTGTTTTTT
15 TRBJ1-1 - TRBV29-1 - CSVVEGWSDNTEAFF TGCAGCGTCGTTGAGGGTTGGTCAGACAACACTGAAGCTTTCTTT
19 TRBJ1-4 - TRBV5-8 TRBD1 CASSINRGAWPLLDEKLFF TGTGCCAGCAGCATAAACAGGGGCGCCTGGCCGCTGTTGGATGAAAAACTGTTTTTT
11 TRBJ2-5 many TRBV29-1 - CSVMGEALSYF TGCAGCGTAATGGGCGAAGCGCTTTCCTACTTC
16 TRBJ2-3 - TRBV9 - CASSVAGSPDTDTQYF TGTGCCAGCAGCGTAGCCGGCTCTCCGGATACAGATACGCAGTATTTT
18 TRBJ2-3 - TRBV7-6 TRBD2 CASSLVPVLAGGTDTQYF TGTGCCAGCAGCTTAGTTCCGGTACTAGCGGGAGGCACAGATACGCAGTATTTT
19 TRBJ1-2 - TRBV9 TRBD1 CASSPRGLSLRGRISGYTF TGTGCCAGCAGCCCGAGGGGTTTATCCCTCAGGGGGCGCATAAGTGGCTACACCTTC
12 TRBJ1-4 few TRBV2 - CYPGLDNEKLFF TGTTACCCCGGACTTGATAATGAAAAACTGTTTTTT
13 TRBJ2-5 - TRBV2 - CASSQTGVETQYF TGTGCCAGCAGCCAGACAGGTGTGGAGACCCAGTACTTC
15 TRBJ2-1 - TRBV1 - CTSSQRGLHYNEQFF TGCACCAGCAGCCAAAGGGGACTCCACTACAATGAGCAGTTCTTC
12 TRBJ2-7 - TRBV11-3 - CASSRGDREQYF TGTGCCAGCAGCCGGGGTGATCGCGAGCAGTACTTC
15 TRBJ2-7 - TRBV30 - CAWSSGQIRFYEQYF TGTGCCTGGAGCTCCGGACAGATACGATTTTACGAGCAGTACTTC
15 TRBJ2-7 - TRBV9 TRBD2 CASSVVSGGADEQYF TGTGCCAGCAGCGTAGTCTCGGGAGGCGCAGACGAGCAGTACTTC
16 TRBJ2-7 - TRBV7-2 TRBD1 CASSLIRGQGAYEQYF TGTGCCAGCAGCTTAATCCGGGGACAGGGGGCCTACGAGCAGTACTTC
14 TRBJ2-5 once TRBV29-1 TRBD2 CSVALSGSQETQYF TGCAGCGTGGCCCTTAGCGGGAGCCAAGAGACCCAGTACTTC
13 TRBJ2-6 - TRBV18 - CASSRSGANVLTF TGTGCCAGCTCACGCTCTGGGGCCAACGTCCTGACTTTC
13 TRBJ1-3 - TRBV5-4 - CASSLGGGNTIYF TGTGCCAGCAGCTTGGGGGGCGGAAACACCATATATTTT
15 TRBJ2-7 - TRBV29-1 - CSVGGRGSRTYEQYF TGCAGCGTTGGGGGGCGAGGGAGTCGTACCTACGAGCAGTACTTC
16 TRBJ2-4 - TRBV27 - CASSLMSGIGKNIQYF TGTGCCAGCAGTTTAATGTCAGGGATCGGCAAAAACATTCAGTACTTC
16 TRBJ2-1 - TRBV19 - CASSTYTSIPRNEQFF TGTGCCAGTAGTACCTACACTTCGATTCCTAGGAATGAGCAGTTCTTC
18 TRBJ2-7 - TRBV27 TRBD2 CASSATGTSGRAPYEQYF TGTGCCAGCAGTGCGACCGGGACTAGCGGGAGGGCCCCTTACGAGCAGTACTTC
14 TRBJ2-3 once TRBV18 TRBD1 CASSPLQGADTQYF TGTGCCAGCTCACCCCTACAGGGGGCGGATACGCAGTATTTT
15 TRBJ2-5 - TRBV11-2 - CASSLEWGDQETQYF TGTGCCAGCAGCTTGGAGTGGGGGGACCAAGAGACCCAGTACTTC
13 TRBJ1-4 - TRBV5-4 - CASSQSNNEKLFF TGTGCCAGCAGTCAGAGCAACAATGAAAAACTGTTTTTT
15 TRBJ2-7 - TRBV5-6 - CASSPRLSSTYEQYF TGTGCCAGCAGCCCCAGACTAAGCTCAACCTACGAGCAGTACTTC
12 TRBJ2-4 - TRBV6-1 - CASSSETDIQYF TGTGCCAGCAGTTCGGAGACTGACATTCAGTACTTC